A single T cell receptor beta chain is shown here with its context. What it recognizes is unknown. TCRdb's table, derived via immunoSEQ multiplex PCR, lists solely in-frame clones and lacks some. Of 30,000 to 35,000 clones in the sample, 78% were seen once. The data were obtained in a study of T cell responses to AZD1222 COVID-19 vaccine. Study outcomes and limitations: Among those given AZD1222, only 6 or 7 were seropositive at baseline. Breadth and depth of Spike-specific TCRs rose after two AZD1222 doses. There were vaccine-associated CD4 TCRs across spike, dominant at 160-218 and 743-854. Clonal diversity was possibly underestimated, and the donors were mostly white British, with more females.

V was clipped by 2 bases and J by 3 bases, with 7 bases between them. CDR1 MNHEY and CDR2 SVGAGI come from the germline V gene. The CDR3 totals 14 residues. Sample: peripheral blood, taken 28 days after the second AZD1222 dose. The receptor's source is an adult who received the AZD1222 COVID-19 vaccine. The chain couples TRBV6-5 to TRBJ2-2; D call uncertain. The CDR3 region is CASSYQVDTGELFF. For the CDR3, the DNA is TGTGCCAGCAGTTACCAGGTTGACACCGGGGAGCTGTTTTTT.